This T cell receptor (beta chain) appears in the sequencing data of a study of blood T cell repertoires in COVID-19. Study in general: COVID-19 samples collected from the United States, Italy and Spain covered acute and convalescent phases. Nucleic acid was either cDNA or gDNA, and it came from T cells, B-cell-depleted T cells, or PBMCs.

Original methodology: Reference gene primer amplification yielded estimated nucleated cell counts. The table came from immunoSEQ multiplex PCR; TCRdb's copy has only in-frame clones and leaves some out. V, J and clone size derive from that table, while D and trimming were established from the DNA sequence. The data hold about 190,000 clones, with around 80% observed a single time. CDR1 LGHDT and CDR2 YNNKEL come from the germline V gene (reference sequence). The CDR3 covers 15 residues. V shed 1 base and J 5 bases; nucleotides not matched to a gene: 5. The sample consisted of peripheral blood. The chain carries TRBV3-1 (or the pseudogene TRBV3-2) and TRBJ2-5; 9 nucleotides align to TRBD1. This TCR came from a woman at least 80 years old with active or convalescent COVID-19. CDR3 in DNA: TGTGCCAGCAGCCAAGGACAGGGGGGATTTGAGACCCAGTACTTC. Translated: CASSQGQGGFETQYF.